The clone carrying this T cell receptor beta chain was seen at least ten times. Its antigen is not identified. Investigators amplified TCR beta CDR3 regions from RNA transcripts. HTBI primers were employed in first-round RT-PCR, then a second-round multiplex PCR followed. TCRdb re-analysed the multiplex PCR reads in MiXCR, keeping a single row per CDR3 protein. Among about 210,000 distinct CDR3 sequences listed, 25% to 35% were seen once. The V gene's germline CDR1 is SGHTA and CDR2 FQGTGA. The J segment lost 4 bases and the V segment lost 5 bases, leaving 3 bases of the junction unmatched. The CDR3 has 14 amino acids. No donor had other autoimmune disease, uncontrolled infection, pregnancy or lactation. PBMCs were isolated by Ficoll-Paque density gradient centrifugation, using 8 to 10 ml of fresh peripheral blood as the starting material. This sample is drawn from a study of Graves' ophthalmopathy and Graves' hyperthyroidism. On the study more broadly: Peripheral blood sampling preceded any treatment and occurred at initial diagnosis. Study-wide results and caveats: Most expanded clonotypes from thyroid (those above 0.001 frequency) were also found in blood.

Sequencing was performed on peripheral blood. This TCR was recovered from a man in his forties or fifties with Graves' ophthalmopathy. This chain joins TRBV7-3 and TRBJ2-2; 8 nucleotides agree with TRBD1. In nucleotides, the CDR3 is TGTGCCAGCAGCGCCCAGGGGGCCACCGGGGAGCTGTTTTTT. Translated, it gives CASSAQGATGELFF.